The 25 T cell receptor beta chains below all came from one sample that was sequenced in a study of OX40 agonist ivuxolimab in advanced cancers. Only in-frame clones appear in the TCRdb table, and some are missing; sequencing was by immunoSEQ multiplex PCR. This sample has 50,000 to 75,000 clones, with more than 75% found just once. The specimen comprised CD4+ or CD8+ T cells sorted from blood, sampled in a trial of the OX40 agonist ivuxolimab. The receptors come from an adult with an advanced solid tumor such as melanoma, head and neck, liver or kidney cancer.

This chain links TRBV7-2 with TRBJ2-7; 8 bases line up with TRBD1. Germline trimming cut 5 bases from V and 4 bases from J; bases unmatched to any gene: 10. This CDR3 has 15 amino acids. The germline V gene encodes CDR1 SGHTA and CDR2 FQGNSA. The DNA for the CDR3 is TGTGCCAGCAGCGGAGGGACAGGAAGAAGGTACGAGCAGTACTTC. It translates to CASSGGTGRRYEQYF.

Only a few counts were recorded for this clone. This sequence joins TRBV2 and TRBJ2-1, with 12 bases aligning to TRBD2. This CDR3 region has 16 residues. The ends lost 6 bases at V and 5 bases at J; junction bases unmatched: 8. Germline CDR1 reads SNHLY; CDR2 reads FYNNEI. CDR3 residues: CASRDLAGGLNNEQFF. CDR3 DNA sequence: TGTGCCAGCAGGGATCTAGCGGGGGGGCTAAACAATGAGCAGTTCTTC. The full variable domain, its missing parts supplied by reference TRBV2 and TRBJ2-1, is EPEVTQTPSHQVTQMGQEVILRCVPISNHLYFYWYRQILGQKVEFLVSFYNNEISEKSEIFDDQFSVERPDGSNFTLKIRSTKLEDSAMYFCASRDLAGGLNNEQFFGPGTRLTVL.

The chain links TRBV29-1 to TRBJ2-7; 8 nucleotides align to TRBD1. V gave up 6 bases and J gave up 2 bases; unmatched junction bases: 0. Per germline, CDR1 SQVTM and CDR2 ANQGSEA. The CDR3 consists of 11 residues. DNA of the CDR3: TGCAGCGTGGGACAGGCCTACGAGCAGTACTTC. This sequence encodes CSVGQAYEQYF.

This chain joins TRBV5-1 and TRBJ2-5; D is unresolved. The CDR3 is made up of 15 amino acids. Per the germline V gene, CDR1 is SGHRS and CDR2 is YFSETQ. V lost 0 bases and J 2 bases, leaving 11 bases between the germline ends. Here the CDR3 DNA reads TGCGCCAGCAGCTTGGATGGAGCCCTTCAAGAGACCCAGTACTTC. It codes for CASSLDGALQETQYF.

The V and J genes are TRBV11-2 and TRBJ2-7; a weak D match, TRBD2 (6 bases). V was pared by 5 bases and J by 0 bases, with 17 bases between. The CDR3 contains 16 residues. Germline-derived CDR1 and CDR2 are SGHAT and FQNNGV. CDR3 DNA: TGTGCCAGCAGCCCCCGGGGGAGGCGGAGCTCCTACGAGCAGTACTTC. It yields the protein CASSPRGRRSSYEQYF.

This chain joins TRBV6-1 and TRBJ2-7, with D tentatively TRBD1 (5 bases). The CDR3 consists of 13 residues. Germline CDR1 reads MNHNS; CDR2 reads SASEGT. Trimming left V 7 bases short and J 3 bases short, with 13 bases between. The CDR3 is CASTRVGDYEQYF. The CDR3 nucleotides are TGTGCCAGCACCCGGGTAGGGGACTACGAGCAGTACTTC.

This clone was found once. The CDR3: CASSLPLAGGYDTQYF. DNA of the CDR3: TGTGCCAGCAGTTTACCCTTAGCGGGGGGGTACGATACGCAGTATTTT. This chain uses TRBV27 with TRBJ2-3, with 11 bases matching TRBD2. This CDR3 has 16 residues. After removal of 2 bases from V and 6 bases from J, the junction contained 7 bases not matched to a gene. Per the germline V gene, CDR1 is MNHEY and CDR2 is SMNVEV (reference sequence).

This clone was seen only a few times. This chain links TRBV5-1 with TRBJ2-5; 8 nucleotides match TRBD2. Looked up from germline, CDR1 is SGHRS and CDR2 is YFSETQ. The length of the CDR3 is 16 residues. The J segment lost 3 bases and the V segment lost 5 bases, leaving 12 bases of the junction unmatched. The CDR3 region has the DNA TGCGCCAGCAGGTTCAGCGGGGGACCCCCTGAAGAGACCCAGTACTTC. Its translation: CASRFSGGPPEETQYF.

The DNA of the CDR3 is TGTGCCAGCAGCCAACCCGGAGCGGGGGGGACTCTGGGCACGCAGTATTTT. Encoded protein: CASSQPGAGGTLGTQYF. The genes are TRBV4-2 and TRBJ2-3; 10 bases align to TRBD2. The germline V gene encodes CDR1 LGHNA and CDR2 YNFKEQ. V was pared by 2 bases and J by 9 bases, with 14 bases of the junction left unmatched. The CDR3 is 17 amino acids.

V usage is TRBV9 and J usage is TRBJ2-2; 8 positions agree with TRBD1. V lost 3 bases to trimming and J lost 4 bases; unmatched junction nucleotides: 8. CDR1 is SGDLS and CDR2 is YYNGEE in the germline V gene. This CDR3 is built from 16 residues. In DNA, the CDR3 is TGTGCCAGCAGCGGATCGACAGGGGAGGTCACCGGGGAGCTGTTTTTT. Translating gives CASSGSTGEVTGELFF.

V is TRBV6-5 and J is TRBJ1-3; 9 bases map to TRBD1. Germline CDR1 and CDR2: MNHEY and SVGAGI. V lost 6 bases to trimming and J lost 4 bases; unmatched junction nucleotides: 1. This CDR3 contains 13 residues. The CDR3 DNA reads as TGTGCCAGCAGCGGACAGGGGGGAAACACCATATATTTT. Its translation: CASSGQGGNTIYF.

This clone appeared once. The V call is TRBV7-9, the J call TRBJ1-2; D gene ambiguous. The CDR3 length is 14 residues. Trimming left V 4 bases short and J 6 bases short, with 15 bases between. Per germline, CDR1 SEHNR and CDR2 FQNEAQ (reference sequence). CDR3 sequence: CASSSPGLAHGYTF. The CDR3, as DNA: TGTGCCAGCAGCTCTCCCGGGCTTGCCCATGGCTACACCTTC. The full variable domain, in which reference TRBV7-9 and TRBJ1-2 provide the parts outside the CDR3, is DTGVSQNPRHKITKRGQNVTFRCDPISEHNRLYWYRQTLGQGPEFLTYFQNEAQLEKSRLLSDRFSAERPKGSFSTLEIQRTEQGDSAMYLCASSSPGLAHGYTFGSGTRLTVV.

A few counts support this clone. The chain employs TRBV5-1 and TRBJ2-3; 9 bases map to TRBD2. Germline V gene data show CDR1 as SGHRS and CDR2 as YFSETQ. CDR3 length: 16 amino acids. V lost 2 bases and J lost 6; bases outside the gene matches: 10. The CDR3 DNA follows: TGCGCCAGCAGCTTTGGGGCTAGCGGGGTTAGGGATACGCAGTATTTT. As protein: CASSFGASGVRDTQYF.

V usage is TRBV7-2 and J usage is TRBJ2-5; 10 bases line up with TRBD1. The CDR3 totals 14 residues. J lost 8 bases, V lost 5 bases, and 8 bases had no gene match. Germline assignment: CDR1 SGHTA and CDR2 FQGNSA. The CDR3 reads CASSTWTGGETQYF. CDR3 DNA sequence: TGTGCCAGCAGCACCTGGACAGGGGGTGAAACCCAGTACTTC.

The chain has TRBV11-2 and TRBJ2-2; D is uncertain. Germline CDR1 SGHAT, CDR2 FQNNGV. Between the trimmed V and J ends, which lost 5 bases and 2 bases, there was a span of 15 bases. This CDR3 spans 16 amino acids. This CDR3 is CASSPIPGPNTGELFF. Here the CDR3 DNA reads TGTGCCAGCAGCCCAATCCCGGGCCCTAACACCGGGGAGCTGTTTTTT.

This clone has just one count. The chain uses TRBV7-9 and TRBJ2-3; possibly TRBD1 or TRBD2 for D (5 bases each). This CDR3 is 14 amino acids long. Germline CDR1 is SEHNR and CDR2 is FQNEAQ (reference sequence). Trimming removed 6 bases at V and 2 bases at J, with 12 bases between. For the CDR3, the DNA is TGTGCCAGCAGTTCCGGGACCCACACAGATACGCAGTATTTT. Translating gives CASSSGTHTDTQYF.

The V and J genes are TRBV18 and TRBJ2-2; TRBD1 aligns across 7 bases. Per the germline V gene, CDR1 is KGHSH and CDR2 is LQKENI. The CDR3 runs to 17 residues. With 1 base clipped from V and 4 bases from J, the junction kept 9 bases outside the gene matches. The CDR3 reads CASSPRETGSGTGELFF. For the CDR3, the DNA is TGTGCCAGCTCACCACGGGAGACAGGGTCAGGCACCGGGGAGCTGTTTTTT.

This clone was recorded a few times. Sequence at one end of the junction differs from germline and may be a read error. The DNA for the CDR3 is TGTGCCTGGAGTGTTGGCTCCTCCAATGAGCAGTTCTTC. This encodes CAWSVGSSNEQFF. V and J are TRBV30 and TRBJ2-1; D is uncertain. The CDR3 runs to 13 residues. Germline V gene data show CDR1 as GTSNPN and CDR2 as SVGIG (reference sequence).

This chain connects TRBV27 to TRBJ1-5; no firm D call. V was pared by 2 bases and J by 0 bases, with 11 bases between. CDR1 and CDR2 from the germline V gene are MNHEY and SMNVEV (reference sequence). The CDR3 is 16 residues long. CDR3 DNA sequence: TGTGCCAGCAGTTTAAAGAGGGATGGTAGCAATCAGCCCCAGCATTTT. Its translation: CASSLKRDGSNQPQHF.

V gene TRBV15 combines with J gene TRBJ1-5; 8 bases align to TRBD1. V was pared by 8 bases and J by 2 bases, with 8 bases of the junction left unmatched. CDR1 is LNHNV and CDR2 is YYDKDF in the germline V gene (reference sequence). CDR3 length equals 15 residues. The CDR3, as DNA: TGTGCCACCGACAGGGGCCTATCCGGCAATCAGCCCCAGCATTTT. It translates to CATDRGLSGNQPQHF.

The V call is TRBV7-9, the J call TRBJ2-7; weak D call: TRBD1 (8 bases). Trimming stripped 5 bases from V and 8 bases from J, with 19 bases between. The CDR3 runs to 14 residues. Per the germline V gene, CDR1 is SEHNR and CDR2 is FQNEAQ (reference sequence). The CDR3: CASSPSTGEGKQYF. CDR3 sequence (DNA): TGTGCCAGCAGCCCATCGACAGGGGAGGGGAAGCAGTACTTC. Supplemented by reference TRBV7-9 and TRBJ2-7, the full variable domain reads DTGVSQNPRHKITKRGQNVTFRCDPISEHNRLYWYRQTLGQGPEFLTYFQNEAQLEKSRLLSDRFSAERPKGSFSTLEIQRTEQGDSAMYLCASSPSTGEGKQYFGPGTRLTVT.

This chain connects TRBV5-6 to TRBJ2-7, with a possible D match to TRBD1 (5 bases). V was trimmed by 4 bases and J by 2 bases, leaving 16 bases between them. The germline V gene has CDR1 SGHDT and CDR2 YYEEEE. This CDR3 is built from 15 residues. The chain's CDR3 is CASSHRSAGPYEQYF. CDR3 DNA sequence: TGTGCCAGCAGCCACCGGTCCGCAGGGCCCTACGAGCAGTACTTC.

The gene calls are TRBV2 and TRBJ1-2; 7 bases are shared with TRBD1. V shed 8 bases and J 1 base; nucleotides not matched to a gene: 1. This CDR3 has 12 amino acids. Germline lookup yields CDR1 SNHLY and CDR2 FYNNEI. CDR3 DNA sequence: TGTGCCAGCGGGACAGATAACTATGGCTACACCTTC. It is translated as CASGTDNYGYTF.

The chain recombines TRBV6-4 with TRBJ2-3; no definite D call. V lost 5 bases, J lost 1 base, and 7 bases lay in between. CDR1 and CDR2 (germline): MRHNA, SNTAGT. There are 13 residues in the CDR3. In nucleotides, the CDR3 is TGTGCCAGCAGTCTCCGGGGCACAGATACGCAGTATTTT. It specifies CASSLRGTDTQYF.

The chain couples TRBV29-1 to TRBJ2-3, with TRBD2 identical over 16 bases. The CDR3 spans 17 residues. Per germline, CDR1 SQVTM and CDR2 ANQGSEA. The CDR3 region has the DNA TGCACCCTAGTCGGGACTAGCGGGGGGGCGAGCACAGATACGCAGTATTTT. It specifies CTLVGTSGGASTDTQYF.